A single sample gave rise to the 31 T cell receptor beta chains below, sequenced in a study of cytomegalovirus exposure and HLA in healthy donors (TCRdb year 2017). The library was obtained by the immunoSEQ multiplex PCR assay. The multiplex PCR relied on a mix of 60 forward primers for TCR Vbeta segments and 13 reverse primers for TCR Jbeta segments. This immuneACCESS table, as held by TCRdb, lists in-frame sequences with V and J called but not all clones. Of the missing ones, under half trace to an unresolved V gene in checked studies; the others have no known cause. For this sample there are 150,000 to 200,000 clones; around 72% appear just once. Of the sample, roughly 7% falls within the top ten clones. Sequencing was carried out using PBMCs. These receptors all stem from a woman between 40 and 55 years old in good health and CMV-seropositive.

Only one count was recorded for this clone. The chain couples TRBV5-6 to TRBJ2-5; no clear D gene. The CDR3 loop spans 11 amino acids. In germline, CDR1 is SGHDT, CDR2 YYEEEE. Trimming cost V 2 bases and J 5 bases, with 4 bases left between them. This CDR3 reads CASSFEETQYF. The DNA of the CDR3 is TGTGCCAGCAGCTTTGAGGAGACCCAGTACTTC.

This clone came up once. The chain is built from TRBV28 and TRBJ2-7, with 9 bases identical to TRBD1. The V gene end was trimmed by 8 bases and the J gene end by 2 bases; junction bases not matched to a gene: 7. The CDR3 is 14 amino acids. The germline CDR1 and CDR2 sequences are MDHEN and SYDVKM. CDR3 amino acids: CASGSTGGTYEQYF. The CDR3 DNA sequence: TGTGCCAGCGGCTCGACAGGGGGAACCTACGAGCAGTACTTC.

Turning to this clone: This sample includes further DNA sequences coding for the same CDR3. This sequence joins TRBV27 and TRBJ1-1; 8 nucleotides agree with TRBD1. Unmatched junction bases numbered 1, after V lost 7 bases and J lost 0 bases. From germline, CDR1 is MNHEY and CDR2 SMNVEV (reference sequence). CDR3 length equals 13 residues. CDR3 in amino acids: CASKTGVNTEAFF. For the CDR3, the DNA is TGTGCCAGCAAGACAGGGGTGAACACTGAAGCTTTCTTT.

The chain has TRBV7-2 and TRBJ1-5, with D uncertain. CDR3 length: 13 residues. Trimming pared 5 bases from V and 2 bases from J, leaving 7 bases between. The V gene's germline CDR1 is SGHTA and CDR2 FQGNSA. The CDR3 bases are TGTGCCAGCAGCCCCAATGGCAATCAGCCCCAGCATTTT. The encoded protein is CASSPNGNQPQHF.

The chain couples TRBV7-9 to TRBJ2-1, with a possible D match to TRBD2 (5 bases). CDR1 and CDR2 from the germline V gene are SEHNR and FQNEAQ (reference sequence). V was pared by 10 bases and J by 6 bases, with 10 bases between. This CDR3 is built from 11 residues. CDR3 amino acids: CATLAGNEQFF. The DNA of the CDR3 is TGTGCCACCCTAGCCGGCAATGAGCAGTTCTTC.

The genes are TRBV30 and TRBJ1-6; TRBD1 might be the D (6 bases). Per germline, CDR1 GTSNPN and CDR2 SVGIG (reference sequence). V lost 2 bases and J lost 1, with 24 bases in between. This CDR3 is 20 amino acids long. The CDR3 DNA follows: TGTGCCTGGAGTACTCGCAGCCGGGACAAAAGGTCATCCTATAATTCACCCCTCCACTTT. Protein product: CAWSTRSRDKRSSYNSPLHF.

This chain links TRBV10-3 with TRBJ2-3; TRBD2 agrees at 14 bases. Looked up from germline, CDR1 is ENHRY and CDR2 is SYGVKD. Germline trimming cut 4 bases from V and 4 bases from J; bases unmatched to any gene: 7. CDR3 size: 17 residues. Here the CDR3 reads CAISGNGLAGGADTQYF. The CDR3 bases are TGTGCCATCAGTGGAAACGGACTAGCGGGGGGTGCAGATACGCAGTATTTT.

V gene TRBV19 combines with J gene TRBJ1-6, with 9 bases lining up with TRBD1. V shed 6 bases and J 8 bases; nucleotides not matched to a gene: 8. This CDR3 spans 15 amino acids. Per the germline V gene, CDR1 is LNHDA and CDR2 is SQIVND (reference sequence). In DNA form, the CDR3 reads TGTGCCAGTAGAGAAAGGGACAGGGATTATTCACCCCTCCACTTT. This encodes CASRERDRDYSPLHF.

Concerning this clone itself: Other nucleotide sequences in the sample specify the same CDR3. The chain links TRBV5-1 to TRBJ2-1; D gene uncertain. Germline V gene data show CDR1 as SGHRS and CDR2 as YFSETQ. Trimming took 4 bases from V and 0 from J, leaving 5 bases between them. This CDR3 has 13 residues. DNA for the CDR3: TGCGCCAGCAGCAGTAGCTCCTACAATGAGCAGTTCTTC. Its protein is CASSSSSYNEQFF.

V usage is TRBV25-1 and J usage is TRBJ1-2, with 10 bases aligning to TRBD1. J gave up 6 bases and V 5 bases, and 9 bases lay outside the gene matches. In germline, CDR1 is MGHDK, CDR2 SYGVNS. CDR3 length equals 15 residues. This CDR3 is CASSNSGTGAHGYTF. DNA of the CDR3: TGTGCCAGCAGTAATTCCGGGACAGGGGCCCATGGCTACACCTTC.

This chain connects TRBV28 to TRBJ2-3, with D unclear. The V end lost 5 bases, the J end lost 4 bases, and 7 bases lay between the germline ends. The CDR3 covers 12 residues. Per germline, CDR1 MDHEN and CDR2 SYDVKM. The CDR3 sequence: CASSTVADTQYF. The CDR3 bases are TGTGCCAGCAGTACTGTTGCAGATACGCAGTATTTT.

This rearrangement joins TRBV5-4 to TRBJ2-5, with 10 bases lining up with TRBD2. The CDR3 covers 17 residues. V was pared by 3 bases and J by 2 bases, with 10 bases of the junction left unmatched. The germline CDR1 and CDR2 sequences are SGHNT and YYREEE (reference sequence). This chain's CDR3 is CASSSRAGGRSQETQYF. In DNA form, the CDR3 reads TGTGCCAGCAGCTCAAGAGCGGGGGGGCGAAGTCAAGAGACCCAGTACTTC.

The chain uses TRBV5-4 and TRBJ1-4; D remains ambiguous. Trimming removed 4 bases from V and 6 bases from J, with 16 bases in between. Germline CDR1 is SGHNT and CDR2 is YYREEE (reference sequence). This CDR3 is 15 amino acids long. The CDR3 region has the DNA TGTGCCAGCAGCGCCCGTCCTTACGCGGATGAAAAACTGTTTTTT. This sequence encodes CASSARPYADEKLFF.

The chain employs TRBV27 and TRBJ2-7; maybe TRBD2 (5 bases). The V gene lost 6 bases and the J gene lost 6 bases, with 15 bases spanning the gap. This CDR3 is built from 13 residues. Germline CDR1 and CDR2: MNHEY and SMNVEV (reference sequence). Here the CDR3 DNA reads TGTGCCAGCAGACCTCGGAGTGGGAGCGAGCAGTACTTC. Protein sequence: CASRPRSGSEQYF.

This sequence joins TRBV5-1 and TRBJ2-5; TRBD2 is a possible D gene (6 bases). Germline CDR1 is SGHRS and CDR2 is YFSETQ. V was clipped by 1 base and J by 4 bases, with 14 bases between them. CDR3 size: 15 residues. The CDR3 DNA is TGCGCCAGCAGCTTGAGGGCCGGCGGGGTAGAGACCCAGTACTTC. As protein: CASSLRAGGVETQYF.

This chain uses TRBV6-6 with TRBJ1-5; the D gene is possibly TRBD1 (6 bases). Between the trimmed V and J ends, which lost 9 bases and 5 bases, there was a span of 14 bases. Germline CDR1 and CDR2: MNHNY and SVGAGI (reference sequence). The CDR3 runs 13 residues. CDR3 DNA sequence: TGTGCCAGTTGGGGGCAGGGGTATCAGCCCCAGCATTTT. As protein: CASWGQGYQPQHF.

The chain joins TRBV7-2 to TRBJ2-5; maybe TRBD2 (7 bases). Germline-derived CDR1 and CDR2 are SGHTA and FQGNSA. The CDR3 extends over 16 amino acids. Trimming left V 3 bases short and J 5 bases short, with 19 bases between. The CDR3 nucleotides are TGTGCCAGCAGCTTGGGGGGGCGCGGATCTACGGAGACCCAGTACTTC. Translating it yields CASSLGGRGSTETQYF. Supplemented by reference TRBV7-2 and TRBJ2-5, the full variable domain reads GAGVSQSPSNKVTEKGKDVELRCDPISGHTALYWYRQSLGQGLEFLIYFQGNSAPDKSGLPSDRFSAERTGGSVSTLTIQRTQQEDSAVYLCASSLGGRGSTETQYFGPGTRLLVL.

The CDR3 region has the DNA TGTGCCTGGAGCAAAACTAGCGGAGCAAGCACAGATACGCAGTATTTT. Amino acids: CAWSKTSGASTDTQYF. V is TRBV30 and J is TRBJ2-3, with 8 bases matching TRBD2. The length of the CDR3 is 16 residues. J gave up 0 bases and V 3 bases, and 8 bases lay outside the gene matches. Germline-derived CDR1 and CDR2 are GTSNPN and SVGIG (reference sequence).

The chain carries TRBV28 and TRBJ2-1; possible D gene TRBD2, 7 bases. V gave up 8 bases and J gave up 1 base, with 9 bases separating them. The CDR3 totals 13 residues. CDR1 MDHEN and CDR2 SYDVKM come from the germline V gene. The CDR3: CASEGGSYNEQFF. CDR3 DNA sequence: TGTGCCAGCGAGGGGGGGTCCTACAATGAGCAGTTCTTC. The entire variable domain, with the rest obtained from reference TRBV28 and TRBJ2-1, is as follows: DVKVTQSSRYLVKRTGEKVFLECVQDMDHENMFWYRQDPGLGLRLIYFSYDVKMKEKGDIPEGYSVSREKKERFSLILESASTNQTSMYLCASEGGSYNEQFFGPGTRLTVL.

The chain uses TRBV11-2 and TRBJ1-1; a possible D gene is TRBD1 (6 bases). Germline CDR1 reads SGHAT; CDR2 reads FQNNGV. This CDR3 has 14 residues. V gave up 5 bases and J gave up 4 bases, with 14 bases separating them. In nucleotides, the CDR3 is TGTGCCAGCAGCCTGGCGTGGGGGCTCACTGAAGCTTTCTTT. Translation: CASSLAWGLTEAFF.

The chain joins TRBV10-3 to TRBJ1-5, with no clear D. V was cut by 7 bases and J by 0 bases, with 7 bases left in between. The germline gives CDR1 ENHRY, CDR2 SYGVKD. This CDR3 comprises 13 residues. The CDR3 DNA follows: TGTGCCATCACGCCCGGTAGCAATCAGCCCCAGCATTTT. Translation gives CAITPGSNQPQHF.

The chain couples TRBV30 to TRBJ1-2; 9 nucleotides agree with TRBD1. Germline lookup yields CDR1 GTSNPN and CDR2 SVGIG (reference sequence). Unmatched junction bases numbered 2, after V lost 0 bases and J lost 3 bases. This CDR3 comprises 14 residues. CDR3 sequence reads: CAWSVTGGHYGYTF. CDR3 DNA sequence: TGTGCCTGGAGTGTAACAGGGGGCCACTATGGCTACACCTTC.

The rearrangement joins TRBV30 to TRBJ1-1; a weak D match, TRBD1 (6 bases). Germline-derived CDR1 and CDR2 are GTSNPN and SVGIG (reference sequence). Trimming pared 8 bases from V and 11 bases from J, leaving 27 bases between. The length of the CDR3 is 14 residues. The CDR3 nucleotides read TGTGCCCTCGCCGCCCGGGGGGGGGCGGGGGAGGCTTTCTTT. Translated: CALAARGGAGEAFF.

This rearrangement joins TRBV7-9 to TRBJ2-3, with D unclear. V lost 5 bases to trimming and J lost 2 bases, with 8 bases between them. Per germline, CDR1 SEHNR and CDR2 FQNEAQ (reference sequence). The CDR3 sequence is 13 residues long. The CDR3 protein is CASSPEPTDTQYF. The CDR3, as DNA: TGTGCCAGCAGCCCGGAGCCCACAGATACGCAGTATTTT.

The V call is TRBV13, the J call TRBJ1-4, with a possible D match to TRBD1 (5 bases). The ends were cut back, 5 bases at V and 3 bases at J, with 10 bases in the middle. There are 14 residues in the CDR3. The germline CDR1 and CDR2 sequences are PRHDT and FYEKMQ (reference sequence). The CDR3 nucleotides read TGTGCCAGCAGCAAGGGGAAGGCTAATGAAAAACTGTTTTTT. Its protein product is CASSKGKANEKLFF. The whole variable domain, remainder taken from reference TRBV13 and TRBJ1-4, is AAGVIQSPRHLIKEKRETATLKCYPIPRHDTVYWYQQGPGQDPQFLISFYEKMQSDKGSIPDRFSAQQFSDYHSELNMSSLELGDSALYFCASSKGKANEKLFFGSGTQLSVL.

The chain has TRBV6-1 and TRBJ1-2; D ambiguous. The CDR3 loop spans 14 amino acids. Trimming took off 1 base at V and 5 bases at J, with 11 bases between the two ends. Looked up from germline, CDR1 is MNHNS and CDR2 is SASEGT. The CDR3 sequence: CASSEEWGGYGYTF. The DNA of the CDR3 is TGTGCCAGCAGTGAAGAATGGGGAGGGTATGGCTACACCTTC.

The CDR3 DNA reads as TGTGCCAGTAGTATGGAGGAGAGGGAATCGGCTTTCTTT. The encoded protein is CASSMEERESAFF. The chain has TRBV19 and TRBJ1-1, with D unresolved. V was cut by 3 bases and J by 11 bases, with 16 bases left in between. CDR3 length equals 13 residues. From germline, CDR1 is LNHDA and CDR2 SQIVND (reference sequence). Variable domain in full (rest from reference TRBV19 and TRBJ1-1): DGGITQSPKYLFRKEGQNVTLSCEQNLNHDAMYWYRQDPGQGLRLIYYSQIVNDFQKGDIAEGYSVSREKKESFPLTVTSAQKNPTAFYLCASSMEERESAFFGQGTRLTVV.

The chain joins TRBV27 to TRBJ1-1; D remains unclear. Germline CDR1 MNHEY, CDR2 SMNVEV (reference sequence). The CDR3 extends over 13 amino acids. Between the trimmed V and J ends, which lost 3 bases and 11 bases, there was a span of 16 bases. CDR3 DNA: TGTGCCAGCAGTTTGGTTCCGGGAGGCGAGGCTTTCTTT. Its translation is CASSLVPGGEAFF.

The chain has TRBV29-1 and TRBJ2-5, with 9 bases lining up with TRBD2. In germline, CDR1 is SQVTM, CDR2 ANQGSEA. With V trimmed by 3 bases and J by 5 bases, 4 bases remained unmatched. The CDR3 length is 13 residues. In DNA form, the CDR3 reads TGCAGCGTTGAGGGACTAGCCCCGGAGACCCAGTACTTC. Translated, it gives CSVEGLAPETQYF.

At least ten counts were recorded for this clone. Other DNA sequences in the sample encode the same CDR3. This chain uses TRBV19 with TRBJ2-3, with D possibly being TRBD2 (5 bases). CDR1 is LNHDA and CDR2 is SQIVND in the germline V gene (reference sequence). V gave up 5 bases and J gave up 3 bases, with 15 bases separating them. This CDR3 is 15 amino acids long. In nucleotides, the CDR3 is TGTGCCAGTAGTCGCACTAGGTCTGGAACAGATACGCAGTATTTT. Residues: CASSRTRSGTDTQYF. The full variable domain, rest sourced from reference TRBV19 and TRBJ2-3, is DGGITQSPKYLFRKEGQNVTLSCEQNLNHDAMYWYRQDPGQGLRLIYYSQIVNDFQKGDIAEGYSVSREKKESFPLTVTSAQKNPTAFYLCASSRTRSGTDTQYFGPGTRLTVL.

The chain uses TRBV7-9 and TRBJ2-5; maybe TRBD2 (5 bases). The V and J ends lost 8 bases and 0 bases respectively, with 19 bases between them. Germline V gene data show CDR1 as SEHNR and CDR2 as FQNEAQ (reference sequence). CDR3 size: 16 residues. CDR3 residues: CASASGEEPYQETQYF. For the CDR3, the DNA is TGTGCCAGCGCCTCCGGGGAAGAACCGTACCAAGAGACCCAGTACTTC.